A single sample is the source of the 22 T cell receptor beta chains below, sequenced in a study of cytomegalovirus exposure and HLA in healthy donors. PCR primers comprised 60 Vbeta and 13 Jbeta primers. Using immunoSEQ multiplex PCR, the repertoire was profiled, and TCRdb retains in-frame clones only, with some absent. This table holds roughly 110,000 clones, roughly 76% found once. The sequenced sample consisted of PBMCs. The receptor set was obtained from a woman in her forties or fifties in good health and CMV-seropositive.

CDR3 bases: TGTGCCAGCAGTCGAGTCTACGAGCAGTACTTC. Translated, it gives CASSRVYEQYF. The chain combines TRBV11-2 with TRBJ2-7; D gene unclear. Germline lookup yields CDR1 SGHAT and CDR2 FQNNGV. The CDR3 runs 11 residues. V shed 6 bases and J shed 3 bases, with 6 bases lying between them.

The V gene is TRBV2, the J gene TRBJ1-5; D possibly corresponds to TRBD1 (5 bases). V was shortened by 9 bases and J by 5 bases, with 20 bases between the two germline ends. CDR1 is SNHLY and CDR2 is FYNNEI in the germline V gene. The CDR3 totals 15 residues. As DNA, the CDR3 is TGTGCCAGTACCCGCCGGGCAGGGAATGATCAGCCCCAGCATTTT. Its protein is CASTRRAGNDQPQHF.

This CDR3 reads CASSYLGQAGEQYF. In DNA, the CDR3 is TGTGCCAGCAGTTACCTGGGACAGGCTGGGGAGCAGTACTTC. The chain has TRBV6-5 and TRBJ2-7; 8 positions agree with TRBD1. Germline V gene sequence: CDR1 MNHEY, CDR2 SVGAGI. V lost 2 bases, J lost 7 bases, and 7 bases stayed unmatched. The CDR3 runs 14 residues.

This chain connects TRBV5-1 to TRBJ2-3; 8 bases fit TRBD2. V trimming: 0 bases; J trimming: 2 bases; junction bases outside the gene matches: 5. The CDR3 covers 16 residues. Per the germline V gene, CDR1 is SGHRS and CDR2 is YFSETQ. CDR3 nucleotide sequence: TGCGCCAGCAGCTTGGCCCCGGGGGGGCTCACAGATACGCAGTATTTT. Translating it yields CASSLAPGGLTDTQYF. The complete variable domain, with remaining parts taken from reference TRBV5-1 and TRBJ2-3, reads KAGVTQTPRYLIKTRGQQVTLSCSPISGHRSVSWYQQTPGQGLQFLFEYFSETQRNKGNFPGRFSGRQFSNSRSEMNVSTLELGDSALYLCASSLAPGGLTDTQYFGPGTRLTVL.

The V call is TRBV30, the J call TRBJ2-7; D may be TRBD1 (7 bases). V shed 5 bases and J shed 4 bases, with 24 bases lying between them. This CDR3 has 16 amino acids. Germline V gives CDR1 GTSNPN, CDR2 SVGIG (reference sequence). The CDR3 here is CAWGEKRGTALYEQYF. CDR3 in DNA: TGTGCCTGGGGAGAAAAACGCGGGACAGCACTGTACGAGCAGTACTTC.

The chain combines TRBV5-1 with TRBJ2-3; 8 bases line up with TRBD1. Unmatched junction bases numbered 6, after V lost 4 bases and J lost 5 bases. This CDR3 has 14 residues. Germline V gene lookup returns CDR1 SGHRS and CDR2 YFSETQ. In DNA, the CDR3 is TGCGCCAGCAGCCCCAGGGGGCCGGTAGATACGCAGTATTTT. Protein sequence: CASSPRGPVDTQYF.

The V call is TRBV7-2, the J call TRBJ1-1; the D gene is possibly TRBD1 (5 bases). This CDR3 spans 13 amino acids. Germline-derived CDR1 and CDR2 are SGHTA and FQGNSA. Trimming removed 3 bases at V and 4 bases at J, with 9 bases between. The CDR3, as DNA: TGTGCCAGCAGCTTCCCGGGGGGCACTGAAGCTTTCTTT. This gives the protein CASSFPGGTEAFF.

In its sample, this clone was seen a few times. The CDR3 DNA is TGTGCCAGCAGTTTGGGACAGGGGGCGGGTAGCAATCAGCCCCAGCATTTT. Residues: CASSLGQGAGSNQPQHF. J is TRBJ1-5 and V is TRBV28, with TRBD1 identical over 12 bases. V lost 3 bases, J lost 0 bases, and 3 bases stayed unmatched. The CDR3 is 17 amino acids. The germline V gene has CDR1 MDHEN and CDR2 SYDVKM.

The chain is built from TRBV7-2 and TRBJ1-2; D possibly corresponds to TRBD1 (5 bases). The germline gives CDR1 SGHTA, CDR2 FQGNSA. V was pared by 3 bases and J by 1 base, with 9 bases between. CDR3 length equals 14 residues. CDR3 in amino acids: CASSLEDSNYGYTF. CDR3 nucleotides: TGTGCCAGCAGCTTGGAAGACAGTAACTATGGCTACACCTTC.

The chain joins TRBV5-4 to TRBJ1-1; D is undetermined. The CDR3 sequence is 15 residues long. Germline assignment: CDR1 SGHNT and CDR2 YYREEE (reference sequence). V dropped 3 bases and J dropped 4 bases, with 16 bases sitting between them. Written as DNA, the CDR3 is TGTGCCAGCAGCTCCTCGGGGATTAGAAGCACTGAAGCTTTCTTT. Its translation is CASSSSGIRSTEAFF. Full variable domain (missing parts from reference TRBV5-4 and TRBJ1-1): ETGVTQSPTHLIKTRGQQVTLRCSSQSGHNTVSWYQQALGQGPQFIFQYYREEENGRGNFPPRFSGLQFPNYSSELNVNALELDDSALYLCASSSSGIRSTEAFFGQGTRLTVV.

V gene TRBV7-9 combines with J gene TRBJ2-1; TRBD2 is a possible D gene (5 bases). The CDR3 has 16 amino acids. V shed 1 base and J shed 9 bases, with 19 bases lying between them. Germline loops: CDR1 SEHNR, CDR2 FQNEAQ (reference sequence). The CDR3 is CASSLVFGGSRFEQFF. The CDR3 nucleotides are TGTGCCAGCAGCTTAGTATTCGGCGGGTCGAGGTTTGAGCAGTTCTTC. The whole variable domain, filled in from reference TRBV7-9 and TRBJ2-1, reads DTGVSQNPRHKITKRGQNVTFRCDPISEHNRLYWYRQTLGQGPEFLTYFQNEAQLEKSRLLSDRFSAERPKGSFSTLEIQRTEQGDSAMYLCASSLVFGGSRFEQFFGPGTRLTVL.

In its sample, this clone was seen once. CDR3 amino acids: CASSAGGSTEAFF. The CDR3 region has the DNA TGTGCCAGCAGCGCAGGGGGTAGCACTGAAGCTTTCTTT. The chain carries TRBV9 and TRBJ1-1; 7 positions match TRBD1. Germline assignment: CDR1 SGDLS and CDR2 YYNGEE. The V and J ends lost 3 bases and 4 bases, in that order; junction bases with no gene match: 3. This CDR3 is 13 amino acids long.

This clone occurred a few times. J is TRBJ2-7 and V is TRBV4-3, with no clear D. Germline V gene lookup returns CDR1 LGHNA and CDR2 YSLEER. This CDR3 has 13 amino acids. Trimming removed 0 bases from V and 3 bases from J, with 6 bases in between. The CDR3 loop is CASSQEAGYEQYF. DNA of the CDR3: TGCGCCAGCAGCCAAGAAGCTGGCTACGAGCAGTACTTC.

The rearrangement links TRBV7-9 to TRBJ2-1, with TRBD2 matching 7 bases. The CDR3 consists of 16 residues. The V and J ends lost 5 bases and 8 bases, in that order; junction bases with no gene match: 15. The germline V gene encodes CDR1 SEHNR and CDR2 FQNEAQ (reference sequence). The CDR3 nucleotides are TGTGCCAGCAGCCGCCTAGAAGCGGGGACCCGGTATGAGCAGTTCTTC. Translated: CASSRLEAGTRYEQFF.

The rearrangement links TRBV7-8 to TRBJ2-3; TRBD2 might be the D (7 bases). The germline CDR1 and CDR2 sequences are SGHVS and FQNEAQ. Trimming removed 1 base from V and 1 base from J, with 18 bases in between. The CDR3 contains 18 residues. CDR3 sequence (DNA): TGTGCCAGCAGCTTAGAAACGGGGGGCGGTCGGGGCACAGATACGCAGTATTTT. Its translation is CASSLETGGGRGTDTQYF.

This chain links TRBV7-3 with TRBJ2-3, with TRBD1 matching 9 bases. The V gene's germline CDR1 is SGHTA and CDR2 FQGTGA. With 3 bases clipped from V and 3 bases from J, the junction kept 7 bases outside the gene matches. The CDR3 extends over 16 amino acids. The CDR3 is CASSFGQGIGTDTQYF. CDR3 nucleotides: TGTGCCAGCAGCTTTGGACAGGGGATCGGAACAGATACGCAGTATTTT. Using reference TRBV7-3 and TRBJ2-3 for the parts outside the CDR3, the full variable domain is GAGVSQTPSNKVTEKGKYVELRCDPISGHTALYWYRQSLGQGPEFLIYFQGTGAADDSGLPNDRFFAVRPEGSVSTLKIQRTERGDSAVYLCASSFGQGIGTDTQYFGPGTRLTVL.

The genes are TRBV6-5 and TRBJ1-5; TRBD1 agrees at 7 bases. V trimming: 4 bases; J trimming: 4 bases; junction bases outside the gene matches: 7. Germline V gene lookup returns CDR1 MNHEY and CDR2 SVGAGI. The CDR3 spans 15 residues. CDR3 residues: CASSLTGQLNQPQHF. In DNA form, the CDR3 reads TGTGCCAGCAGTTTAACGGGACAGCTGAATCAGCCCCAGCATTTT.

This clone has at least ten counts. The V call is TRBV5-4, the J call TRBJ2-7; TRBD1 agrees at 7 bases. Unmatched junction bases numbered 10, after V lost 3 bases and J lost 4 bases. The CDR3 covers 15 residues. Germline CDR1 and CDR2: SGHNT and YYREEE (reference sequence). CDR3 bases: TGTGCCAGCAGCTCGGGACCGGGACAGATTTACGAGCAGTACTTC. Its protein is CASSSGPGQIYEQYF.

The chain is built from TRBV7-2 and TRBJ1-1, with 8 positions matching TRBD1. CDR1 SGHTA and CDR2 FQGNSA come from the germline V gene. V lost 5 bases and J lost 4; bases outside the gene matches: 3. This CDR3 is 13 amino acids long. The CDR3 region is CASSPGQGTEAFF. The CDR3 DNA follows: TGTGCCAGCAGCCCAGGACAGGGCACTGAAGCTTTCTTT.

The gene calls are TRBV19 and TRBJ2-6, with a tentative D call TRBD1 (6 bases). The ends were cut back, 3 bases at V and 0 bases at J, with 12 bases in the middle. CDR1 is LNHDA and CDR2 is SQIVND in the germline V gene (reference sequence). The CDR3 runs to 17 residues. The CDR3 protein is CASSMMDRISGANVLTF. CDR3 sequence (DNA): TGTGCCAGTAGTATGATGGACAGAATCTCTGGGGCCAACGTCCTGACTTTC.

The V and J genes are TRBV30 and TRBJ2-7; 10 positions agree with TRBD2. CDR1 is GTSNPN, CDR2 SVGIG, per germline (reference sequence). Trimming cost V 2 bases and J 6 bases; bases outside gene matches: 4. This CDR3 region has 13 residues. The CDR3 sequence is CAWSLLAGSEQYF. Here the CDR3 DNA reads TGTGCCTGGAGTTTACTAGCGGGGAGCGAGCAGTACTTC.

The chain has TRBV11-2 and TRBJ2-7; D is uncertain. Between the trimmed V and J ends, which lost 1 base and 3 bases, there was a span of 4 bases. Per germline, CDR1 SGHAT and CDR2 FQNNGV. The length of the CDR3 is 12 residues. CDR3 bases: TGTGCCAGCAGCTTAGTCGGCTACGAGCAGTACTTC. Translating gives CASSLVGYEQYF.